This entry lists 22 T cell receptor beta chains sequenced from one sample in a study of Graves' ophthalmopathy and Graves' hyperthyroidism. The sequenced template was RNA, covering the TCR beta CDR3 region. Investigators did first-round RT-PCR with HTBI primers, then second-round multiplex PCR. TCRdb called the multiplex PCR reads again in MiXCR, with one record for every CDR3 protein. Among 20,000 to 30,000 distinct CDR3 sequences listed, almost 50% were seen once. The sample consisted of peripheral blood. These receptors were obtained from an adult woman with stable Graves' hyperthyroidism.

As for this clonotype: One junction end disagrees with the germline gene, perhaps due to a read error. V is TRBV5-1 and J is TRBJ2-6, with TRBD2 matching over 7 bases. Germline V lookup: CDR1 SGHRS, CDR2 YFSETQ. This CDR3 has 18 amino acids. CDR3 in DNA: TGCGCTAGCAGCTTGGCCGTCGGGGGGTCCCCTGGGGCCAACGTCCTGACTTTC. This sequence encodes CASSLAVGGSPGANVLTF.

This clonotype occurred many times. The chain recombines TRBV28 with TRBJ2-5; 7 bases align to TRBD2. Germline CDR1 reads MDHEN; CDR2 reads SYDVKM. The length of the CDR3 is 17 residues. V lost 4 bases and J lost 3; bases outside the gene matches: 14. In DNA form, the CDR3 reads TGTGCCAGCAGTTCCTCTGATAGGGGACTATTGAAAGAGACCCAGTACTTC. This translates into CASSSSDRGLLKETQYF.

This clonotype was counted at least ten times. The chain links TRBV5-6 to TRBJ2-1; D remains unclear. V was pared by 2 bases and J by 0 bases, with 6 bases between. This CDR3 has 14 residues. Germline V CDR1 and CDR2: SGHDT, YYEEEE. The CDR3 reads CASSLMRSYNEQFF. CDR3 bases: TGTGCCAGCAGCTTAATGCGCTCCTACAATGAGCAGTTCTTC.

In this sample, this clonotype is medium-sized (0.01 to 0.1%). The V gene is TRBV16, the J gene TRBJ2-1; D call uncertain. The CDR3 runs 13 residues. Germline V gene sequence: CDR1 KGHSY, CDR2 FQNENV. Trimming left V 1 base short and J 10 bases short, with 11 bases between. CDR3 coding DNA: TGTGCCAGCAGCCAATTGAGGTCCAGGGAGCAGTTCTTC. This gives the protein CASSQLRSREQFF.

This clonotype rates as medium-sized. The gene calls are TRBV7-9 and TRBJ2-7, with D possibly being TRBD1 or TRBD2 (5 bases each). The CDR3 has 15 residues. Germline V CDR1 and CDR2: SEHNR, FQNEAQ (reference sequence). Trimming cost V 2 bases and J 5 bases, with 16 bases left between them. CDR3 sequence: CASSLPMLGEHEQYF. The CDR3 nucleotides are TGTGCCAGCAGCTTACCTATGTTAGGGGAGCACGAGCAGTACTTC.

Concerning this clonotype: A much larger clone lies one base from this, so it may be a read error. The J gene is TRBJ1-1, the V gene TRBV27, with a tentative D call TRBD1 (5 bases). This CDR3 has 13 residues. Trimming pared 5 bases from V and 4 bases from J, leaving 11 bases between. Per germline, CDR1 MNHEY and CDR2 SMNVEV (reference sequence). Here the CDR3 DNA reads TGTGCCAGCAGTGACCTAAGGGGCACTGAAGCTTTCTTT. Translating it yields CASSDLRGTEAFF.

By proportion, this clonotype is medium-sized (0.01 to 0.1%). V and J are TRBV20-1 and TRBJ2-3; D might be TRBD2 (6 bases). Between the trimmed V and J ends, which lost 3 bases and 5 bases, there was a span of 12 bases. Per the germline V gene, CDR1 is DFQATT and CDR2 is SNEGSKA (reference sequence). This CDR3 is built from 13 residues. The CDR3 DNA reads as TGCAGTGCTAGCGGGGGAATTGAAGATACGCAGTATTTT. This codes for CSASGGIEDTQYF.

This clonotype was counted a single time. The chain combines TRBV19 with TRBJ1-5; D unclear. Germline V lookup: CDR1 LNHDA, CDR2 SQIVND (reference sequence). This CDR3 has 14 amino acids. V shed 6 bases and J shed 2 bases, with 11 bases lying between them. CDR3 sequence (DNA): TGTGCCAGTAGCTCGGTTCTTGGCAATCAGCCCCAGCATTTT. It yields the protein CASSSVLGNQPQHF.

The CDR3 sequence is CASTLAGGTDTQYF. The CDR3 bases are TGTGCCAGCACCCTAGCGGGAGGAACGGATACGCAGTATTTT. This chain joins TRBV9 and TRBJ2-3, with 11 bases fitting TRBD2. This CDR3 contains 14 residues. Per the germline V gene, CDR1 is SGDLS and CDR2 is YYNGEE. Trimming at V came to 6 bases and at J to 6 bases, leaving 6 bases not matched to a gene.

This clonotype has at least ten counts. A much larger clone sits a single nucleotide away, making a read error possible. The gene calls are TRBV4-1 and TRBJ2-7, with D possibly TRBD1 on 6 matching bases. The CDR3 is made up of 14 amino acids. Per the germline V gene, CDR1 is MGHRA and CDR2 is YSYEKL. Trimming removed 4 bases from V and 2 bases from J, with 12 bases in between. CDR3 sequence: CASSPGQHAYEQYF. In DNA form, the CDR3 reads TGCGCCAGCAGCCCCGGACAGCACGCCTACGAGCAGTACTTC.

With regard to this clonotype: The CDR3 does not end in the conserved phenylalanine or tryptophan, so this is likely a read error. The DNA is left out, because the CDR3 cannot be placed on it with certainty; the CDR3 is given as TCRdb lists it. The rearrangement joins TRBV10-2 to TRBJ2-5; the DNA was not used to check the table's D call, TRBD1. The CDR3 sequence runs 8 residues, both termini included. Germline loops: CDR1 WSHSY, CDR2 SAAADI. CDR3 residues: CASSEPGQ.

In DNA, the CDR3 is TGTGCCACCAGTGATCCCTCTGACAGGGACGGCACAGATACGCAGTATTTT. This sequence encodes CATSDPSDRDGTDTQYF. The chain combines TRBV24-1 with TRBJ2-3; 7 positions match TRBD1. This CDR3 is built from 17 residues. Germline V CDR1 and CDR2: KGHDR, SFDVKD. The V segment lost 3 bases and the J segment 1 base; nucleotides outside the gene matches: 9.

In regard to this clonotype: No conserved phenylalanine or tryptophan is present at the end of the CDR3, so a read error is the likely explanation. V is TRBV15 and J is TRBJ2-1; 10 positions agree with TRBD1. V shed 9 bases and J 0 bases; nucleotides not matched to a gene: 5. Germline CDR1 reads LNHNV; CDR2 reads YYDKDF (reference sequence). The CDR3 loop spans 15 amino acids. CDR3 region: CATIGTGDSYNEQFR. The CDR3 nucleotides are TGTGCCACGATCGGGACAGGGGACTCCTACAATGAGCAGTTCAGA.

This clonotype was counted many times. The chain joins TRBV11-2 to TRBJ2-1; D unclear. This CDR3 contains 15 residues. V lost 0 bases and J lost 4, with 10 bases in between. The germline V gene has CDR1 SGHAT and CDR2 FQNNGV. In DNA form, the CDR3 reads TGTGCCAGCAGCTTAGAACCCGGGTCTTACAATGAGCAGTTCTTC. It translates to CASSLEPGSYNEQFF.

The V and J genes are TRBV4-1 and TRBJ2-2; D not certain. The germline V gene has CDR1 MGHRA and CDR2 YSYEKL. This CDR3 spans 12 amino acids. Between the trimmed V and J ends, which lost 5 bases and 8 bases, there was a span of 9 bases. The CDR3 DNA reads TGCGCCAGCAGCAACCAGCGAGGGGAGCTGTTTTTT. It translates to CASSNQRGELFF.

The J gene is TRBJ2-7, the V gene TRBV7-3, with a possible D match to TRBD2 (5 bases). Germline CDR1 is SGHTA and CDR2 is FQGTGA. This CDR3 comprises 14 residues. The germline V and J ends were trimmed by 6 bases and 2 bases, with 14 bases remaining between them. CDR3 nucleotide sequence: TGTGCCAGCAGTATCGGACTGACAACCTACGAGCAGTACTTC. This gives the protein CASSIGLTTYEQYF. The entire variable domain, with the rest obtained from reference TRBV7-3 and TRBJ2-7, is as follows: GAGVSQTPSNKVTEKGKYVELRCDPISGHTALYWYRQSLGQGPEFLIYFQGTGAADDSGLPNDRFFAVRPEGSVSTLKIQRTERGDSAVYLCASSIGLTTYEQYFGPGTRLTVT.

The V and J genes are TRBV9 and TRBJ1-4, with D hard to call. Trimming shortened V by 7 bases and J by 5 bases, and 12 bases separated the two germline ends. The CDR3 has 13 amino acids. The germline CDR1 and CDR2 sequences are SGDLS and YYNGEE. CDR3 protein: CASVDGRNEKLFF. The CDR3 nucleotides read TGTGCCAGCGTCGACGGCAGAAATGAAAAACTGTTTTTT. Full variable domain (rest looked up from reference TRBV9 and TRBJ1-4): DSGVTQTPKHLITATGQRVTLRCSPRSGDLSVYWYQQSLDQGLQFLIQYYNGEERAKGNILERFSAQQFPDLHSELNLSSLELGDSALYFCASVDGRNEKLFFGSGTQLSVL.

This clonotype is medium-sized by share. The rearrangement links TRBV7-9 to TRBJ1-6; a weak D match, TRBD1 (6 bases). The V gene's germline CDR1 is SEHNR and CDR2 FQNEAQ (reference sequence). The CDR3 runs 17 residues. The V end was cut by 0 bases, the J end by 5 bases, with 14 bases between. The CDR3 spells CASSLAFGGRNNSPLHF. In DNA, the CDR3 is TGTGCCAGCAGCTTAGCTTTCGGGGGGCGCAATAATTCACCCCTCCACTTT.

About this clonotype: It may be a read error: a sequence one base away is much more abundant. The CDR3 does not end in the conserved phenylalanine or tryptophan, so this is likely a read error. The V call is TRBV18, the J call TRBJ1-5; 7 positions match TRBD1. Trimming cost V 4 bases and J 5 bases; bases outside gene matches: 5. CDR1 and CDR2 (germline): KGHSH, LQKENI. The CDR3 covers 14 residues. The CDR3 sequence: CASSHGQADQPQHL. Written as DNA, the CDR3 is TGTGCCAGCTCACATGGACAGGCTGATCAGCCCCAGCATCTT.

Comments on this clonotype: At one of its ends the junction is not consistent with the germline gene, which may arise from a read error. DNA for the CDR3: TGTGCCGGCAGCGTGGATCTTGGGAGGTACGATGAGCAGTTCTTC. This encodes CAGSVDLGRYDEQFF. The V and J genes are TRBV9 and TRBJ2-1, with D possibly TRBD2 on 6 matching bases. Germline values: CDR1 SGDLS, CDR2 YYNGEE. This CDR3 has 15 residues.

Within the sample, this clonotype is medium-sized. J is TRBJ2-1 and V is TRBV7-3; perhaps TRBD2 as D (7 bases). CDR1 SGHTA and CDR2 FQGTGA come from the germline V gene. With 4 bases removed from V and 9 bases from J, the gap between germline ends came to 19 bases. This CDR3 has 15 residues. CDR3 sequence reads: CASSSDGWGGGEQFF. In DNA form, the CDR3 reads TGTGCCAGCAGCTCGGACGGGTGGGGGGGCGGTGAGCAGTTCTTC.

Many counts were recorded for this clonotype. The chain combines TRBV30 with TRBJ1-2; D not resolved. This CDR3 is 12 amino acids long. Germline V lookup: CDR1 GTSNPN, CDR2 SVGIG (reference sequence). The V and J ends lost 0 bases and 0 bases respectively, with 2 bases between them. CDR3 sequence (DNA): TGTGCCTGGAGTGTGGCTAACTATGGCTACACCTTC. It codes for CAWSVANYGYTF.